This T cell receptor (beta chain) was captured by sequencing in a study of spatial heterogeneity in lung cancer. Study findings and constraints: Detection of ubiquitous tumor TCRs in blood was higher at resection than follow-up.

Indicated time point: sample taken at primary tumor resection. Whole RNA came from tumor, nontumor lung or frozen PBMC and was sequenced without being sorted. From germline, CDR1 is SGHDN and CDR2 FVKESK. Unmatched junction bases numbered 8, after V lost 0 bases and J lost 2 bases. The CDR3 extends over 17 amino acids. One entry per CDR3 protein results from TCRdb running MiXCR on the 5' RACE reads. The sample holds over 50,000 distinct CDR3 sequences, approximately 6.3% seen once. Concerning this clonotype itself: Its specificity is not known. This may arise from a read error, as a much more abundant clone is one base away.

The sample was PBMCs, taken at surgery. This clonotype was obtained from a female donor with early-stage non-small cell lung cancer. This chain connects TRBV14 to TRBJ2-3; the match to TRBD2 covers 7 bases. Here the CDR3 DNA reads TGTGCCAGCAGCCAAGATCTGGGGCGGGGGATCACAGATACGCAGTATTTT. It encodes CASSQDLGRGITDTQYF.